This paragraph covers one TCR beta chain sequence. Its antigen is still unknown. Time point in this sample: week 23, last vaccination. Vaccinated patients received 300 ug of mutant IDH1 20-mer peptide per dose, with topical imiquimod. Between the trimmed V and J ends, which lost 7 bases and 8 bases, there was a span of 20 bases. Germline V gene data show CDR1 as MNHEY and CDR2 as SVGAGI. This CDR3 contains 14 residues. These data come from a study of a mutant IDH1 vaccine in newly diagnosed glioma. Findings and caveats of the study: Apparently, pseudoprogression bore no relation to changes among the top peripheral T cell clonotypes.

Assay used: immunoSEQ multiplex PCR; TCRdb lists only in-frame clones, some missing. Among about 86,000 clones listed, about 82% were seen once. Source: PBMCs, taken from a glioma patient whose treatment included an IDH1 peptide vaccine. The chain joins TRBV6-5 to TRBJ1-1, with D maybe TRBD1 (6 bases). The clonotype comes from a man younger than 45 with glioma. Some clones in this sample may be carry-over from other donors' samples. CDR3 in DNA: TGTGCCAGCAACCTACAGGGCGCGGGCGGCGAAGCTTTCTTT. Translating it yields CASNLQGAGGEAFF.